This T cell receptor (beta chain) comes out of a study of blood T cell repertoires in COVID-19. Study in general: Acute-phase and convalescent COVID-19 samples originated in the United States, Italy and Spain. T cells, B-cell-depleted T cells, or PBMCs supplied cDNA or gDNA.

Original processing notes: From reference gene primer amplification, estimates of nucleated cell counts were derived. Here immunoSEQ multiplex PCR was the method, and the copy in TCRdb shows in-frame clones only, minus some. The V and J calls and clone size are taken from that table; D and trimming were inferred from the DNA. The data show 25,000 to 30,000 clones, approximately 85% seen once. Patients of the Seattle cohort, enrolled during active infection, were followed longitudinally. This receptor was taken from a woman aged 80 or older with COVID-19, enrolled during active disease. Specimen: peripheral blood.

DNA for the CDR3: TGTGCCAGCAGAGTCGACAGGGGGCGCGGGAATGAGCAGTTCTTC. Translation: CASRVDRGRGNEQFF. The chain uses TRBV6-5 and TRBJ2-1; 10 bases align to TRBD1. This CDR3 is built from 15 residues. Germline lookup yields CDR1 MNHEY and CDR2 SVGAGI. Losses at the gene ends were 6 bases for V and 7 bases for J; bases not matched to a gene: 9.